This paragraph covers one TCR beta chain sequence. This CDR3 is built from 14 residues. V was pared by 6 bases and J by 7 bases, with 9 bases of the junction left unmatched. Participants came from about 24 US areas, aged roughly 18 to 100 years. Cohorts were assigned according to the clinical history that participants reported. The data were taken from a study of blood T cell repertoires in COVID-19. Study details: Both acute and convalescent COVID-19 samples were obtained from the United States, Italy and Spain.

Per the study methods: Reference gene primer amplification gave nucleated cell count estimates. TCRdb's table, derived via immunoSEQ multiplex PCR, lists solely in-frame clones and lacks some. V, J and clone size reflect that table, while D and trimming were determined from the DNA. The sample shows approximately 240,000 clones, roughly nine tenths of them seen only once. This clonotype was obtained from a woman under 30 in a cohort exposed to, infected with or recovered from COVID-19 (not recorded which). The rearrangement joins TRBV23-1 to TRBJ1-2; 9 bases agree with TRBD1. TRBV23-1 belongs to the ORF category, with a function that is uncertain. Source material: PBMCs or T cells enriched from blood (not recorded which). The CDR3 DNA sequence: TGCGCCAGCAGCATTAAACAGGGGGCCGGTGGCTACACCTTC. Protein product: CASSIKQGAGGYTF.